The T cell receptor (beta chain) under discussion was sequenced for a study of cytomegalovirus exposure and HLA in healthy donors. At the level of the study: Out of around 360 genotyped donors, about 84% belonged to the Caucasian-associated ancestry cluster.

The PCR made use of 60 Vbeta and 13 Jbeta primers. The table came from immunoSEQ multiplex PCR; TCRdb's copy has only in-frame clones and leaves some out. Among some 150,000 clones, around 75% were seen once, and the ten largest hold around 3.4%. The CDR3 runs 14 residues. Germline V lookup: CDR1 SNHLY, CDR2 FYNNEI. Deletions cut 5 bases from V and 2 bases from J, with 12 bases between. The study, taken as a whole, reports: Later analysis reportedly placed an Asian-associated ancestry cluster below the roughly 690-donor mean in N-insertions. Previously analyzed data showed that most TCR beta V segments were productive at a frequency of about 90% or about 30%.

All the people who gave samples were healthy bone marrow donors. This clone was counted once. Its antigen is currently unknown. Material: PBMCs. This chain links TRBV2 with TRBJ1-1, with D uncertain. This receptor was taken from a man aged 35-49 years in good health and CMV-seronegative. Written as DNA, the CDR3 is TGTGCCAGCAGTACCGGGAGGACTAACACTGAAGCTTTCTTT. Translating it yields CASSTGRTNTEAFF.